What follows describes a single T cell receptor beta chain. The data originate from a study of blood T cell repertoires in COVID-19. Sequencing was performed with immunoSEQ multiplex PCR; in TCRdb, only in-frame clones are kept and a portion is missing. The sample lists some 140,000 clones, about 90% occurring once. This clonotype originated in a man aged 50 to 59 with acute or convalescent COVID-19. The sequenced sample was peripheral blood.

The CDR3 nucleotides read TGCAGCGTTGCCTCCAGGGGCAATGAAAAACTGTTTTTT. Encoded protein: CSVASRGNEKLFF. The chain employs TRBV29-1 and TRBJ1-4, with a tentative D call TRBD1 (6 bases). The CDR3 loop spans 13 amino acids. V lost 4 bases and J 5 bases, leaving 11 bases between the germline ends. Germline V lookup: CDR1 SQVTM, CDR2 ANQGSEA.